The TCR beta chain described here comes from a study of Ad26.COV2.S vaccination and SARS-CoV-2 variants. About the research overall: Intramuscularly, Ad26.COV2.S was given either once or twice, 56 days apart.

The CDR3 covers 15 residues. V lost 5 bases to trimming and J lost 0 bases, with 12 bases between them. CDR1 is SGHNT and CDR2 is YENEEA in the germline V gene. Only in-frame clones appear in the TCRdb table, and some are missing; sequencing was by immunoSEQ multiplex PCR. The sample contains 430,000 or so clones, around 90% of which appear only once. This clone occurred once. As yet, its antigen is unknown. Described treatment: some 20 received Ad26.COV2.S at low or high dose, single or two shots; about 5 received placebo; per-sample allocation not given. It was on day 63 after the first vaccine or placebo injection that samples were taken. In Boston, the donor was an adult between 18-55 years of age. General observations from the study: While placebo recipients had lower spike-specific TCR breadth, vaccine recipients had more.

This clonotype originated in a person between 18 and 65 years old who received the Ad26.COV2.S COVID-19 vaccine or a placebo. The sequences come from peripheral blood, collected in a trial of Ad26.COV2.S vaccine versus placebo. The chain is built from TRBV11-3 and TRBJ2-3; D is unclear. The CDR3: CASSPGPLSTDTQYF. Here the CDR3 DNA reads TGTGCCAGCAGCCCCGGACCCTTGAGCACAGATACGCAGTATTTT. Supplemented by reference TRBV11-3 and TRBJ2-3, the full variable domain reads EAGVVQSPRYKIIEKKQPVAFWCNPISGHNTLYWYLQNLGQGPELLIRYENEEAVDDSQLPKDRFSAERLKGVDSTLKIQPAELGDSAVYLCASSPGPLSTDTQYFGPGTRLTVL.